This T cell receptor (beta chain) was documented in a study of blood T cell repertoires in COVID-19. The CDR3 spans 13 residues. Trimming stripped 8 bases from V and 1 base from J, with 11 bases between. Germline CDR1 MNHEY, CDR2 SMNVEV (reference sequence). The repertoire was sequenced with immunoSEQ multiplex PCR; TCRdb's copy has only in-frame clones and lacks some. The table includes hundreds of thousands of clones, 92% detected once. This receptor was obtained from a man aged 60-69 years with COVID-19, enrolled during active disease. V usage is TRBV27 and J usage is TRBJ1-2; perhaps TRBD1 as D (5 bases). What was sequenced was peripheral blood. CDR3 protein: CASGDRLNYGYTF. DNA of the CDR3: TGTGCCAGCGGCGACAGACTTAACTATGGCTACACCTTC.